These 24 T cell receptor beta chains came from one sample sequenced in a study of cytomegalovirus exposure and HLA in healthy donors. Produced via immunoSEQ multiplex PCR; TCRdb's table is partial and in-frame only. Found here are 150,000 to 200,000 clones, roughly 81% of them singletons; the top ten hold roughly 1.2%. Sequences were obtained from PBMCs. The source of these receptors is a woman in her 30s in good health and CMV-seronegative.

The chain has TRBV5-4 and TRBJ2-2; TRBD2 agrees at 9 bases. The CDR3 has 18 amino acids. Germline-derived CDR1 and CDR2 are SGHNT and YYREEE (reference sequence). V lost 1 base, J lost 3 bases, and 10 bases stayed unmatched. CDR3 nucleotide sequence: TGTGCCAGCAGCTTGTACCGAGGCGGGGGGGCGTACACCGGGGAGCTGTTTTTT. This codes for CASSLYRGGGAYTGELFF.

This clone was picked up a small number of times. The rearrangement links TRBV4-2 to TRBJ1-2; 7 nucleotides align to TRBD1. Germline trimming cut 4 bases from V and 0 bases from J; bases unmatched to any gene: 8. The CDR3 has 16 amino acids. Germline V gene data show CDR1 as LGHNA and CDR2 as YNFKEQ. The CDR3 DNA reads as TGTGCCAGCAGCCCCGCGGACAGGCTGGCTAACTATGGCTACACCTTC. Translating gives CASSPADRLANYGYTF.

This clone was seen once. This chain uses TRBV10-2 with TRBJ2-1; TRBD2 matches 9 bases. This CDR3 has 13 amino acids. J gave up 11 bases and V 4 bases, and 6 bases lay outside the gene matches. The V gene's germline CDR1 is WSHSY and CDR2 SAAADI. In nucleotides, the CDR3 is TGCGCCAGCAGTGGTGCGGGGGGGAACCAGCAGTTCTTC. Protein sequence: CASSGAGGNQQFF.

The V and J genes are TRBV7-9 and TRBJ2-7; 7 positions match TRBD1. Losses at the gene ends were 6 bases for V and 6 bases for J; bases not matched to a gene: 14. The CDR3 has 15 residues. CDR1 SEHNR and CDR2 FQNEAQ come from the germline V gene (reference sequence). CDR3 amino acids: CASRDGQEPLSEQYF. The CDR3 DNA sequence: TGTGCCAGCAGAGACGGACAGGAGCCCCTTTCCGAGCAGTACTTC.

The chain has TRBV5-1 and TRBJ2-3, with 9 bases aligning to TRBD2. Trimming removed 6 bases from V and 2 bases from J; junction bases left unmatched: 10. The CDR3 extends over 16 amino acids. Germline V gene data show CDR1 as SGHRS and CDR2 as YFSETQ. The CDR3 region has the DNA TGCGCCAGCATAAATGGGACTAGCATCTCCACAGATACGCAGTATTTT. Translating gives CASINGTSISTDTQYF. The complete variable domain, with remaining parts taken from reference TRBV5-1 and TRBJ2-3, reads KAGVTQTPRYLIKTRGQQVTLSCSPISGHRSVSWYQQTPGQGLQFLFEYFSETQRNKGNFPGRFSGRQFSNSRSEMNVSTLELGDSALYLCASINGTSISTDTQYFGPGTRLTVL.

J is TRBJ2-7 and V is TRBV6-1; 9 nucleotides match TRBD1. From germline, CDR1 is MNHNS and CDR2 SASEGT. This CDR3 is 13 amino acids long. With V trimmed by 5 bases and J by 4 bases, 3 bases remained unmatched. CDR3: CASSRDRAYEQYF. The CDR3 DNA reads as TGTGCCAGCAGTCGGGACAGGGCTTACGAGCAGTACTTC.

This clone was counted a single time. CDR3 sequence (DNA): TGTGCCAGCAGTGTACTAGCGGGAGCGTTGGGTGAAACAGATACGCAGTATTTT. This codes for CASSVLAGALGETDTQYF. V gene TRBV25-1 combines with J gene TRBJ2-3; TRBD2 aligns across 11 bases. The CDR3 spans 18 residues. Looked up from germline, CDR1 is MGHDK and CDR2 is SYGVNS. J gave up 3 bases and V 4 bases, and 12 bases lay outside the gene matches.

The chain joins TRBV18 to TRBJ2-2; the D gene is possibly TRBD1 (6 bases). The germline V gene encodes CDR1 KGHSH and CDR2 LQKENI. This CDR3 is 18 amino acids long. V lost 3 bases, J lost 6 bases, and 23 bases lay in between. The CDR3 nucleotides read TGTGCCAGCTCACCGCCCCCCTCGACAGGTCGCGTGCCCGGGGAGCTGTTTTTT. Encoded protein: CASSPPPSTGRVPGELFF.

The J gene is TRBJ2-5, the V gene TRBV30, with 10 bases fitting TRBD2. Looked up from germline, CDR1 is GTSNPN and CDR2 is SVGIG (reference sequence). V shed 2 bases, J shed 4 bases, and the junction held 1 base outside the gene matches. The CDR3 spans 13 residues. The CDR3 DNA follows: TGTGCCTGGAGTTCTAGCGGGAGAGAGACCCAGTACTTC. It is translated as CAWSSSGRETQYF. Together with reference TRBV30 and TRBJ2-5, the CDR3 gives the full variable domain: SQTIHQWPATLVQPVGSPLSLECTVEGTSNPNLYWYRQAAGRGLQLLFYSVGIGQISSEVPQNLSASRPQDRQFILSSKKLLLSDSGFYLCAWSSSGRETQYFGPGTRLLVL.

V gene TRBV30 combines with J gene TRBJ1-1, with unresolved D. V lost 0 bases and J lost 10, with 18 bases in between. In germline, CDR1 is GTSNPN, CDR2 SVGIG (reference sequence). This CDR3 has 14 amino acids. DNA of the CDR3: TGTGCCTGGAGTGTAACCGGGAGTCCAACCCCAGCTTTCTTT. Translated: CAWSVTGSPTPAFF.

The chain uses TRBV6-6 and TRBJ2-1; 10 bases align to TRBD1. The J segment lost 3 bases and the V segment lost 8 bases, leaving 4 bases of the junction unmatched. Germline loops: CDR1 MNHNY, CDR2 SVGAGI (reference sequence). The CDR3 is 14 amino acids. CDR3 DNA: TGTGCCAGCGCGACAGGGGGCCGCTACAATGAGCAGTTCTTC. Its translation: CASATGGRYNEQFF.

The chain couples TRBV10-3 to TRBJ1-1; no reliable D call. CDR3 length: 14 residues. The germline gives CDR1 ENHRY, CDR2 SYGVKD. The V and J ends lost 1 base and 1 base respectively, with 7 bases between them. CDR3 amino acids: CAISEYGRNTEAFF. The CDR3 DNA follows: TGTGCCATCAGTGAGTACGGGAGGAACACTGAAGCTTTCTTT.

A word on this clone: Other DNA sequences in this sample translate to the same CDR3. The gene calls are TRBV5-1 and TRBJ2-3, with 9 positions matching TRBD2. CDR1 is SGHRS and CDR2 is YFSETQ in the germline V gene. The trim removed 0 bases at V and 2 bases at J, leaving 1 base unmatched. The CDR3 covers 15 residues. Here the CDR3 reads CASSLASGVTDTQYF. CDR3 sequence (DNA): TGCGCCAGCAGCTTGGCTAGCGGGGTCACAGATACGCAGTATTTT.

The CDR3 here is CATSRDGDITNYGSYEQYF. CDR3 DNA: TGTGCCACCAGCAGAGACGGGGACATAACTAATTATGGCTCCTACGAGCAGTACTTC. The chain is built from TRBV15 and TRBJ2-7, with D perhaps matching TRBD1 (6 bases). CDR3 length equals 19 residues. Per germline, CDR1 LNHNV and CDR2 YYDKDF (reference sequence). V was trimmed by 0 bases and J by 0 bases, leaving 21 bases between them.

This clone is a singleton in its sample. Compared with germline, one end of the junction differs, possibly owing to a read error. This sequence joins TRBV7-8 and TRBJ2-1, with 12 nucleotides matching TRBD2. From germline, CDR1 is SGHVS and CDR2 FQNEAQ. This CDR3 has 15 residues. Here the CDR3 reads CASSLAGGPRGEQFF. DNA for the CDR3: TGTGCCAGCAGCCTAGCGGGGGGGCCTAGAGGTGAGCAGTTCTTC.

The chain combines TRBV11-2 with TRBJ1-2; D is possibly TRBD1 (6 bases). CDR3 length: 13 amino acids. Germline CDR1 SGHAT, CDR2 FQNNGV. The ends were cut back, 7 bases at V and 4 bases at J, with 13 bases in the middle. The CDR3 is CASTKDRTYGYTF. The CDR3 DNA sequence: TGTGCCAGCACCAAAGACAGGACCTATGGCTACACCTTC.

V gene TRBV7-6 combines with J gene TRBJ2-2; D may be TRBD2 (7 bases). This CDR3 is 15 amino acids long. Trimming pared 2 bases from V and 7 bases from J, leaving 14 bases between. Germline V gene data show CDR1 as SGHVS and CDR2 as FNYEAQ. CDR3 residues: CASSLRGASNGELFF. CDR3 sequence (DNA): TGTGCCAGCAGCTTACGGGGGGCGTCGAACGGGGAGCTGTTTTTT.

The chain is built from TRBV15 and TRBJ2-4; D perhaps matches TRBD1 (6 bases). Trimming cost V 5 bases and J 1 base, with 12 bases left between them. This CDR3 spans 15 amino acids. Germline V CDR1 and CDR2: LNHNV, YYDKDF (reference sequence). The CDR3 protein is CATSRAGDAKNIQYF. CDR3 sequence (DNA): TGTGCCACCAGCCGAGCAGGGGATGCCAAAAACATTCAGTACTTC.

The chain couples TRBV6-1 to TRBJ1-1, with TRBD1 identical over 7 bases. This CDR3 is 12 amino acids long. Germline values: CDR1 MNHNS, CDR2 SASEGT. The V and J ends lost 5 bases and 5 bases, in that order; junction bases with no gene match: 2. In DNA form, the CDR3 reads TGTGCCAGCAGTACAGGGGTGACTGAAGCTTTCTTT. As protein: CASSTGVTEAFF.

This chain joins TRBV7-8 and TRBJ2-6, with 7 bases fitting TRBD1. The trim removed 4 bases at V and 2 bases at J, leaving 2 bases unmatched. Germline CDR1 reads SGHVS; CDR2 reads FQNEAQ. The CDR3 runs 15 residues. The CDR3 loop is CASSWQGAGANVLTF. CDR3 bases: TGTGCCAGCAGCTGGCAGGGGGCTGGGGCCAACGTCCTGACTTTC.

The rearrangement links TRBV18 to TRBJ1-1, with D perhaps TRBD1 (5 bases). Trimming took off 7 bases at V and 3 bases at J, with 15 bases between the two ends. The CDR3 is 14 amino acids. Germline loops: CDR1 KGHSH, CDR2 LQKENI. CDR3: CASYLQGGDTEAFF. The CDR3, as DNA: TGTGCCAGCTACCTGCAGGGCGGGGACACTGAAGCTTTCTTT.

The rearrangement links TRBV19 to TRBJ1-5; TRBD1 matches at 7 bases. This CDR3 region has 14 residues. CDR1 and CDR2 from the germline V gene are LNHDA and SQIVND (reference sequence). The junction had 8 bases not matched to a gene; V was cut back by 5 bases and J by 7 bases. Written as DNA, the CDR3 is TGTGCCAGTAGTGTCAACAGGGGAGGCCAGCCCCAGCATTTT. Translating gives CASSVNRGGQPQHF.

The chain recombines TRBV5-4 with TRBJ1-3, with 7 nucleotides matching TRBD1. CDR3 length: 14 amino acids. The trim removed 4 bases at V and 0 bases at J, leaving 1 base unmatched. Germline V gene data show CDR1 as SGHNT and CDR2 as YYREEE (reference sequence). Here the CDR3 DNA reads TGTGCCAGCAGCGGGACAGTCTCTGGAAACACCATATATTTT. Translation gives CASSGTVSGNTIYF.

The chain joins TRBV4-1 to TRBJ1-6, with D tentatively TRBD1 (6 bases). V gave up 7 bases and J gave up 4 bases, with 17 bases separating them. Germline CDR1 is MGHRA and CDR2 is YSYEKL. This CDR3 contains 16 residues. CDR3 loop: CASNSGGLRYNSPLHF. The CDR3 bases are TGCGCCAGCAACTCGGGGGGGCTTAGGTATAATTCACCCCTCCACTTT.